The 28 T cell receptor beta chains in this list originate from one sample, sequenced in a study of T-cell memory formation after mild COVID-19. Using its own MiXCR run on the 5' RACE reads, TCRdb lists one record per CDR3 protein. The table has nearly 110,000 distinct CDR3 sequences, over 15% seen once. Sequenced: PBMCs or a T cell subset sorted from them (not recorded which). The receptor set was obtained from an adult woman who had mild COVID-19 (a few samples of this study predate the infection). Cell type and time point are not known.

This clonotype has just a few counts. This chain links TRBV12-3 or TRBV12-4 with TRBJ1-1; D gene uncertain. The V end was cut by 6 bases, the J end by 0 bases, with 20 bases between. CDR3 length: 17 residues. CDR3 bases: TGTGCCAGCAGCCCTCAGATCCAACCCAGCCTGAACACTGAAGCTTTCTTT. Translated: CASSPQIQPSLNTEAFF.

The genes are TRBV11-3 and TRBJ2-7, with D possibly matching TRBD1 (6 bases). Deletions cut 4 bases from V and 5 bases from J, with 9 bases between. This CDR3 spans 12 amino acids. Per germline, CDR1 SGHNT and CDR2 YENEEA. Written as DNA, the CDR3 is TGTGCCAGCAGCTCGACAGGAAACGAGCAGTACTTC. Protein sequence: CASSSTGNEQYF. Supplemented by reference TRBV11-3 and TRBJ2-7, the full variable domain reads EAGVVQSPRYKIIEKKQPVAFWCNPISGHNTLYWYLQNLGQGPELLIRYENEEAVDDSQLPKDRFSAERLKGVDSTLKIQPAELGDSAVYLCASSSTGNEQYFGPGTRLTVT.

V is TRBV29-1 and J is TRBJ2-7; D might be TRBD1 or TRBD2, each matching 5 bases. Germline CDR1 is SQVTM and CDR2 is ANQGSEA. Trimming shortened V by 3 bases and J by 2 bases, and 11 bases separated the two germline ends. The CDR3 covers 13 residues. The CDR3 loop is CSVEGDRTYEQYF. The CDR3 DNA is TGCAGCGTTGAGGGGGACCGTACCTACGAGCAGTACTTC.

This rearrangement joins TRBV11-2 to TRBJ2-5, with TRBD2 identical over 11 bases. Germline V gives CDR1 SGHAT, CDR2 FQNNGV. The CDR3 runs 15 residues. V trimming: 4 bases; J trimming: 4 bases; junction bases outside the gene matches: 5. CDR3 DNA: TGTGCCAGCAGCTCACTAGCGGGAGTAGGAGAGACCCAGTACTTC. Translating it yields CASSSLAGVGETQYF.

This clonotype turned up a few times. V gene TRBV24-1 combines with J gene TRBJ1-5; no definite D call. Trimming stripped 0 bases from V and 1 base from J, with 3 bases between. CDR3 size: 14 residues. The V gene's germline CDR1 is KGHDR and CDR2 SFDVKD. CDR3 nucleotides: TGTGCCACCAGTGATTTGTACAGCAATCAGCCCCAGCATTTT. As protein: CATSDLYSNQPQHF.

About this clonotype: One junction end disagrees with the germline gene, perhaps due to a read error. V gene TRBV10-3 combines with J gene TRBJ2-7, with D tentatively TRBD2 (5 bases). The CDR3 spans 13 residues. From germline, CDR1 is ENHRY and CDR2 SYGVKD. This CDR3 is CALSDLLVSEQYF. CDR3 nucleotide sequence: TGTGCCCTCAGTGACCTACTAGTTTCCGAGCAGTACTTC.

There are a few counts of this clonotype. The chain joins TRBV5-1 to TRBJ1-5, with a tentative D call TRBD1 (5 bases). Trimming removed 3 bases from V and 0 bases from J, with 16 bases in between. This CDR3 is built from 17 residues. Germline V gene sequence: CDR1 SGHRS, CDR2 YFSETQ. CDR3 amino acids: CASSSLRTGYSNQPQHF. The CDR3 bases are TGCGCCAGCAGCTCTCTTAGAACAGGCTATAGCAATCAGCCCCAGCATTTT.

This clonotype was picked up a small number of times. CDR3 sequence reads: CASSPYSSGGSSYEQYF. For the CDR3, the DNA is TGTGCCAGCAGCCCCTACTCTAGCGGGGGGTCCTCCTACGAGCAGTACTTC. This chain links TRBV4-2 with TRBJ2-7; 11 bases align to TRBD2. The CDR3 has 17 amino acids. Unmatched junction bases numbered 8, after V lost 4 bases and J lost 0 bases. Germline CDR1 LGHNA, CDR2 YNFKEQ.

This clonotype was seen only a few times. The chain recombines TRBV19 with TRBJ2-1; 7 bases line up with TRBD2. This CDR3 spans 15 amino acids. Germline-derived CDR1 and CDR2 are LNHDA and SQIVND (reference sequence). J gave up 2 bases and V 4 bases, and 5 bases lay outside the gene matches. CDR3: CASSTRTSPYNEQFF. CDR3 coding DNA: TGTGCCAGTAGTACACGGACTAGTCCCTACAATGAGCAGTTCTTC.

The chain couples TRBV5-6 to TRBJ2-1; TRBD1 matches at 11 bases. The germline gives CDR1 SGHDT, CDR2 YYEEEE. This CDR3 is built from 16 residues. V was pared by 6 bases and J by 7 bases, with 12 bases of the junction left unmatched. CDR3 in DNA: TGTGCCAGCACCGATTATTGGGACAGGGGGGGGAATGAGCAGTTCTTC. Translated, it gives CASTDYWDRGGNEQFF.

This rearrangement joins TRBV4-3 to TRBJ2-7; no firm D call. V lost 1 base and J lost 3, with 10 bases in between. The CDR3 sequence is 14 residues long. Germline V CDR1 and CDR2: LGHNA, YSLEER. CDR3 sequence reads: CASSQVVEGYEQYF. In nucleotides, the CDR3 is TGCGCCAGCAGCCAAGTTGTGGAAGGCTACGAGCAGTACTTC.

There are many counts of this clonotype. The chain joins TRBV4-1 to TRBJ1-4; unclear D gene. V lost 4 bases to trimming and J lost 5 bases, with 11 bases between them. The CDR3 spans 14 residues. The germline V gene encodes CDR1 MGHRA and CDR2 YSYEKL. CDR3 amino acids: CASSPWEENEKLFF. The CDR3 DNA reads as TGCGCCAGCAGCCCGTGGGAAGAGAATGAAAAACTGTTTTTT.

The CDR3 coding sequence is TGTGCCAGTGGACAGGGAATCATTCAGTACTTC. Protein product: CASGQGIIQYF. The rearrangement joins TRBV19 to TRBJ2-4; 8 positions match TRBD1. This CDR3 spans 11 amino acids. The germline V gene has CDR1 LNHDA and CDR2 SQIVND (reference sequence). V dropped 8 bases and J dropped 9; count of bases not matched to a gene: 3.

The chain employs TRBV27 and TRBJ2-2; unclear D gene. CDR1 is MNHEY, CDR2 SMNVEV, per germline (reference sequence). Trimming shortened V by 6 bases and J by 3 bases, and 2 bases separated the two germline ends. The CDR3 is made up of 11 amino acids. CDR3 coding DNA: TGTGCCAGCAGCCACACCGGGGAGCTGTTTTTT. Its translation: CASSHTGELFF.

CDR3 sequence: CASSFTRDRGRRNTEAFF. The DNA of the CDR3 is TGCGCCAGCAGCTTCACCCGGGACAGGGGGCGAAGGAACACTGAAGCTTTCTTT. The V gene is TRBV5-1, the J gene TRBJ1-1, with 12 bases identical to TRBD1. This CDR3 has 18 residues. CDR1 and CDR2 from the germline V gene are SGHRS and YFSETQ. V was pared by 2 bases and J by 1 base, with 9 bases of the junction left unmatched.

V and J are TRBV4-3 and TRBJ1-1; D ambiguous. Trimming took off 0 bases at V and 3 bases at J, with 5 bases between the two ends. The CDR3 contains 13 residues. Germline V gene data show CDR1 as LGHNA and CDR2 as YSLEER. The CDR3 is CASSQDEYTEAFF. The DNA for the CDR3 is TGCGCCAGCAGCCAAGATGAATACACTGAAGCTTTCTTT.

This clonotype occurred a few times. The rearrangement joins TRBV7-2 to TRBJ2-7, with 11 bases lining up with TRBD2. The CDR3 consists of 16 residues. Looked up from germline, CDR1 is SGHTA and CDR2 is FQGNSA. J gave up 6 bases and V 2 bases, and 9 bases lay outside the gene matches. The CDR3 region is CASSLILAGVKGEQYF. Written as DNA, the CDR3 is TGTGCCAGCAGCTTAATACTAGCGGGAGTGAAGGGCGAGCAGTACTTC.

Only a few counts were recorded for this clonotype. The CDR3 here is CASSHGLAGESYEQYF. The CDR3 nucleotides are TGTGCCAGCAGCCATGGACTAGCGGGCGAGTCCTACGAGCAGTACTTC. The chain has TRBV5-4 and TRBJ2-7; TRBD2 aligns across 11 bases. After removal of 4 bases from V and 1 base from J, the junction contained 7 bases not matched to a gene. Germline values: CDR1 SGHNT, CDR2 YYREEE (reference sequence). The CDR3 is made up of 16 amino acids.

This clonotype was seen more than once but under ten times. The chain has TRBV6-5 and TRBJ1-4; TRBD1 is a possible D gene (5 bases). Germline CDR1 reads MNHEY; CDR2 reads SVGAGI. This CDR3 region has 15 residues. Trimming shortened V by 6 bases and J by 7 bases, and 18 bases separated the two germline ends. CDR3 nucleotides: TGTGCCAGCAGCCCGGGACCGGCTGGACGTGAAAAACTGTTTTTT. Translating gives CASSPGPAGREKLFF.

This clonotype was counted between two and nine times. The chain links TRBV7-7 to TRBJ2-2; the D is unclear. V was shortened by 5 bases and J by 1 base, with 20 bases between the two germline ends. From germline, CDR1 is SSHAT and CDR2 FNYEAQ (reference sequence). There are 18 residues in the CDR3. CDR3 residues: CASSPTPAELQNTGELFF. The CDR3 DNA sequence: TGTGCCAGCAGCCCAACCCCCGCAGAACTACAGAACACCGGGGAGCTGTTTTTT. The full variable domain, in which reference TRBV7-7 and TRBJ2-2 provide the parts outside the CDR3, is GAGVSQSPRYKVTKRGQDVTLRCDPISSHATLYWYQQALGQGPEFLTYFNYEAQPDKSGLPSDRFSAERPEGSISTLTIQRTEQRDSAMYRCASSPTPAELQNTGELFFGEGSRLTVL.

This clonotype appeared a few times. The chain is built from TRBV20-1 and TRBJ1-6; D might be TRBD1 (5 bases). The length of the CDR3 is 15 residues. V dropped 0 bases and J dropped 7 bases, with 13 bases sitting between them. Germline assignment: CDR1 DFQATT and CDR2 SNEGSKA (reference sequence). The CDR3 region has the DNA TGCAGTGCTAGAGATCAAGGCAGGGAAAATTCACCCCTCCACTTT. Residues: CSARDQGRENSPLHF.

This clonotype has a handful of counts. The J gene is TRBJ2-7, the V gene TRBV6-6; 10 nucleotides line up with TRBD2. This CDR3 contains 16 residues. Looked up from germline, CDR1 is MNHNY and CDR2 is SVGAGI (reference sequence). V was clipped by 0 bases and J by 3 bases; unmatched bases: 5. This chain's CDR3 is CASSYSPSGRGYEQYF. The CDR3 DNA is TGTGCCAGCAGTTACTCACCTAGCGGGAGAGGCTACGAGCAGTACTTC.

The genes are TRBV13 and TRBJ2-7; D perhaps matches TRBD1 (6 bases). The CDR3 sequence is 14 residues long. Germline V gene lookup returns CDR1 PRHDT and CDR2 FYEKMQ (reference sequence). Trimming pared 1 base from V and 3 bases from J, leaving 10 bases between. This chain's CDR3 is CASSLVGQDYEQYF. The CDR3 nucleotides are TGTGCCAGCAGCTTAGTGGGACAAGACTACGAGCAGTACTTC.

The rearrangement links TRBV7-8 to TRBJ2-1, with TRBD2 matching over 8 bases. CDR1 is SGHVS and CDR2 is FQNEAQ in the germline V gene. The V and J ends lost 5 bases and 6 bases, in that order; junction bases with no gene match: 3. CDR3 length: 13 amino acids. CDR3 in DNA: TGTGCCAGCAGCGTACTAGCGGTCAATGAGCAGTTCTTC. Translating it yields CASSVLAVNEQFF.

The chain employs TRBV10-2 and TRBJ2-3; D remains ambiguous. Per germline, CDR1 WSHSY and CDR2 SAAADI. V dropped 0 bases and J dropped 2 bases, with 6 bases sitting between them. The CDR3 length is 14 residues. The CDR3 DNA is TGCGCCAGCAGTGAGTCGTGGCCCACAGATACGCAGTATTTT. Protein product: CASSESWPTDTQYF.

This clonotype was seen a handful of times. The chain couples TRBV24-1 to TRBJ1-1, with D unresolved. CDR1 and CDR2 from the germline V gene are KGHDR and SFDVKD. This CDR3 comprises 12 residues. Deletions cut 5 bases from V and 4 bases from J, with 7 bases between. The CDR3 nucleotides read TGTGCCACCAGTGCGTTCGGCACTGAAGCTTTCTTT. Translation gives CATSAFGTEAFF.

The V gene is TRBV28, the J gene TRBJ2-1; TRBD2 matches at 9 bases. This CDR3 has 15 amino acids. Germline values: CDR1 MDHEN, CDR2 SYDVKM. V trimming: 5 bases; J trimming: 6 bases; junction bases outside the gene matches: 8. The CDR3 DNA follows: TGTGCCAGCAGTCGCCTACTAGCGGGTTCCAATGAGCAGTTCTTC. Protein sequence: CASSRLLAGSNEQFF.

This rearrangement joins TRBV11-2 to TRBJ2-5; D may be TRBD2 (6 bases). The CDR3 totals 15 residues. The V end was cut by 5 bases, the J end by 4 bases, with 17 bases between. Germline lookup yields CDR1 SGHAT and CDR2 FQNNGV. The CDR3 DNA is TGTGCCAGCAGCATAGCCGGAGGGGTGAGAGAGACCCAGTACTTC. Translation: CASSIAGGVRETQYF.